The rows below give T cell receptor beta chains drawn from one sample of a study of spatial heterogeneity in lung cancer. From the 5' RACE reads, TCRdb called clonotypes with MiXCR, one entry per CDR3 protein. The sample contains some 47,000 distinct CDR3 sequences, 7.6% of which appear only once. Sample: PBMCs, taken at surgery. The source is a female donor with early-stage non-small cell lung cancer. Each CDR3 is given with its conserved first and last residue.

v_call cdr3_aa
TRBV19 CASSAGTLPYGYTF
TRBV12-3/TRBV12-4 CASSFGTGSTDTQYF
TRBV7-2 CASSSVPGLVREGQYF
TRBV4-3 CASSRATGYTEAFF
TRBV7-2 CASSSQGTSGGSSTDTQYF
TRBV30 CAWSSGQGNSPLHF
TRBV19 CASSGAAYNSPLHF
TRBV6-6 CASSLATLQETQYF
TRBV29-1 CSGRASGGATGELFF
TRBV4-2 CASSPGTPRTYNEQFF
TRBV27 CASRVAGVDTQYF
TRBV27 CASSFLSSQYSPLHF
TRBV12-3/TRBV12-4 CASRIQGSNIQYF
TRBV21-1 CASSGLSRSTNEKLFF
TRBV9 CASSPGTNTDTQYF
TRBV20-1 CSAPIPLGGTEAFF
TRBV7-2 CASSFLGLAQDTQYF
TRBV5-8 CASSLLGQHTDTQYF
TRBV5-6 CASSFGPEETQYF
TRBV29-1 CSVAGALAGELFF
TRBV5-1 CASSLAENTEAFF
TRBV28 CASGIGQLLENSPLHF
TRBV5-1 CASSLWGDTEAFF
TRBV9 CASSREPLGYNEQFF
TRBV20-1 CSAWGFPNEKLFF
TRBV28 CASTPRVLTDTQYF
TRBV27 CASSFGSGELFF
TRBV4-3 CASSPSQASTDTQYF
TRBV5-4 CASSFGTSRVYEQYF
TRBV27 CASRDSARPEAFF
TRBV5-6 CASSFAGVDTQYF
TRBV19 CASCYYSGGACEQFF
TRBV29-1 CSADRVRSGELFF
TRBV23-1 CAQGYLAKNIQYF
TRBV29-1 CSVEEGLQYF
TRBV29-1 CSVDWGGGGRGYTF
TRBV11-2 CASSVTGTAIYF
TRBV18 CASSPPGLAGGNEQFF
TRBV5-1 CASSSGLQGYEQYF
TRBV30 CAWDRVDSPLHF
TRBV12-3/TRBV12-4 CASSLGDRGWTF
TRBV7-9 CASSSEGDRGTQYF
TRBV3-1 CASSQPTGGGTEAFF
TRBV5-1 CASSSDRQGYEQYF
TRBV12-3/TRBV12-4 CASSLAWANYEQYF
TRBV7-8 CASSLDQVPEAFF
TRBV3-1 CASSQDLLAGAYNEQFF
TRBV10-3 CAISERGGSSEKLFF
TRBV7-2 CASRSGLVSGIQYF
TRBV6-1 CASTGTASNYGYTF
TRBV30 CAWSVGGGAGADTQYF
TRBV7-2 CASSLAPPGTGRTGELFF
TRBV5-5 CASSQTPGGKANEKLFF
TRBV14 CASSQERGLAYNEQFF
TRBV4-3 CASSHDSGSGRAGETQYF
TRBV20-1 CSAWGTPQGPQHF
TRBV21-1 CATFPGTPKMNRYEQYF
TRBV11-2 CASSSHGTRYEQYF
TRBV20-1 CSAFSGGAPYEQYF